This is a list of T cell receptor beta chains from one sample in a study of CD8+CD57+ T cells in acquired aplastic anemia. TCRdb fed the reads into MiXCR, producing one record per CDR3 protein. The sample includes some 410,000 distinct CDR3 sequences, roughly 68% of them seen just once. The sample was sorted CD4+, CD8+, or CD8+CD57+ T cells (not recorded which) from PBMCs. The origin of the receptors is a human donor in good health, serving as a control. Both conserved end residues are part of each CDR3. Fields, in order: clone size, V gene, J gene, D gene, CDR3 length, CDR3 protein, CDR3 DNA. The D gene is left open where the match is weak. The listing skips clone size in some rows; elsewhere it reads once, few, many or a size class.

many	TRBV20-1	TRBJ1-1	NA	15	CSAWGGWGGGTEAFF	TGCAGTGCTTGGGGGGGTTGGGGCGGAGGAACTGAAGCTTTCTTT
NA	TRBV9	TRBJ2-3	NA	13	CASSSTATDTQYF	TGTGCCAGCAGTTCCACGGCAACAGATACGCAGTATTTT
many	TRBV10-3	TRBJ1-2	NA	14	CAISEITGNYGYTF	TGTGCCATCAGTGAGATTACAGGGAACTATGGCTACACCTTC
many	TRBV10-1	TRBJ1-1	NA	15	CASSTGAATNTEAFF	TGCGCCAGCAGTACCGGGGCAGCGACGAACACTGAAGCTTTCTTT
many	TRBV7-2	TRBJ1-2	NA	14	CASSLAGDNYGYTF	TGTGCCAGCAGCTTAGCGGGGGACAACTATGGCTACACCTTC
NA	TRBV12-3/TRBV12-4	TRBJ2-1	TRBD1	14	CASSKDRGFGEQFF	TGTGCCAGCAGTAAGGACAGGGGATTCGGTGAGCAGTTCTTC
NA	TRBV7-2	TRBJ1-2	NA	13	CASSSDKAYGYTF	TGTGCCAGCAGCTCCGACAAAGCCTATGGCTACACCTTC
NA	TRBV12-3/TRBV12-4	TRBJ2-7	NA	13	CASSWQLDYEQYF	TGTGCCAGCAGCTGGCAGCTTGACTACGAGCAGTACTTC
NA	TRBV7-2	TRBJ1-1	TRBD1	15	CASSLGGQGSNGYFF	TGTGCCAGCAGCTTAGGTGGACAGGGGAGCAATGGCTACTTCTTT
NA	TRBV7-3	TRBJ1-3	NA	16	CASRCRERGAGNHIFF	TGTGCCAGCAGATGCCGGGAGAGAGGAGCTGGAAACCACATATTTTTT
NA	TRBV19	TRBJ1-6	TRBD1	16	CASSIMDRGRHSPLHF	TGTGCCAGTAGCATCATGGACAGGGGGCGCCATTCACCCCTCCACTTT
NA	TRBV7-9	TRBJ2-7	TRBD2	15	CASSLERGPAYEQYF	TGCGCCAGCAGCTTAGAGCGGGGGCCCGCCTACGAGCAGTACTTC
once	TRBV5-6	TRBJ1-1	TRBD1	16	CASSLGGDSPNAEAFF	TGTGCCAGCAGCTTGGGGGGGGACAGCCCGAACGCTGAAGCTTTCTTT
NA	TRBV20-1	TRBJ1-4	TRBD1	13	CSAFQTGGEKLFF	TGCAGTGCTTTCCAGACAGGGGGTGAAAAACTGTTTTTT
NA	TRBV7-8	TRBJ2-5	TRBD1	16	CASSLRDRGSFDYQYF	TGTGCCAGCAGCCTCCGGGACAGGGGAAGTTTTGACTACCAGTACTTC
NA	TRBV20-1	TRBJ2-1	NA	12	CSARVFDNEQFF	TGCAGTGCTAGAGTTTTTGACAATGAGCAGTTCTTC
NA	TRBV7-2	TRBJ1-5	NA	15	CASSSTSGGREPQHF	TGTGCCAGCAGCAGCACTAGCGGGGGGCGAGAGCCCCAGCATTTT
NA	TRBV6-5	TRBJ1-1	NA	15	CASSRRGSGEWEAFF	TGTGCCAGCAGCCGAAGGGGCTCCGGGGAATGGGAAGCTTTCTTT
NA	TRBV7-3	TRBJ2-7	NA	16	CASSTRSVVRGYEQYF	TGTGCCAGCAGCACACGATCAGTGGTCAGGGGCTACGAGCAGTACTTC
NA	TRBV9	TRBJ2-3	NA	16	CASSPTLRGAWNAQYF	TGTGCCAGCAGCCCCACCCTCCGGGGGGCATGGAATGCGCAGTATTTT
many	TRBV20-1	TRBJ2-3	TRBD2	17	CSAISGTSGGGTDTQYF	TGCAGTGCTATTTCGGGGACTAGCGGGGGGGGTACAGATACGCAGTATTTT
NA	TRBV6-7	TRBJ1-4	TRBD1	15	CARYRTGDTNEKLFF	TGTGCCAGATACAGGACAGGGGATACTAATGAAAAACTGTTTTTT
NA	TRBV5-4	TRBJ1-2	NA	12	CASSLVCQGYAF	TGTGCCAGCAGCTTGGTGTGTCAGGGATACGCCTTC
NA	TRBV29-1	TRBJ2-3	TRBD1	15	CSVELGDRGTDTQYF	TGCAGCGTCGAACTGGGGGACAGGGGCACAGATACGCAGTATTTT
many	TRBV7-6	TRBJ2-1	NA	17	CASSSTGTRVRYNEQFF	TGTGCCAGCAGCTCCACTGGGACCCGGGTTCGATACAATGAGCAGTTCTTC
NA	TRBV5-1	TRBJ1-1	NA	13	CASSLVVNAEAFF	TGTGCCAGCAGCTTAGTGGTAAACGCTGAAGCTTTCTTT
many	TRBV10-1	TRBJ1-1	TRBD1	14	CASSESSGTASPFF	TGCGCCAGCAGTGAGTCGAGCGGGACAGCCTCTCCCTTTTTT
NA	TRBV7-3	TRBJ1-3	NA	14	CASSLDPSGDSLGF	TGTGCCAGCAGCTTAGATCCGTCTGGGGATTCTCTGGGGTTT
NA	TRBV12-3/TRBV12-4	TRBJ1-2	TRBD1	15	CASSSFSGDSYGYTF	TGTGCCAGCAGTTCTTTTAGCGGGGACAGCTATGGCTACACCTTC
NA	TRBV29-1	TRBJ2-7	NA	13	CSVEEEGNYEQYF	TGCAGCGTTGAAGAGGAGGGGAACTACGAGCAGTACTTC
NA	TRBV19	TRBJ1-5	NA	20	CASSSLTAPTYLNSNQPQHF	TGTGCCAGTAGTTCCCTGACAGCGCCTACGTACCTAAATAGCAATCAGCCCCAGCATTTT
many	TRBV7-8	TRBJ1-5	TRBD1	15	CASSLTGISNQPQHF	TGTGCCAGCAGCTTGACAGGGATCAGCAATCAGCCCCAGCATTTT
NA	TRBV12-3/TRBV12-4	TRBJ2-7	NA	13	CATRRASGYEQYF	TGTGCCACCCGCCGAGCCTCAGGGTACGAGCAGTACTTC
few	TRBV10-3	TRBJ1-1	NA	11	CAIGMNTEAFF	TGTGCCATCGGTATGAACACTGAAGCTTTCTTT
once	TRBV9	TRBJ2-3	NA	16	CASSVGWGCCEQSQYF	TGTGCCAGCAGCGTAGGTTGGGGCTGCTGCGAACAGTCGCAGTATTTT